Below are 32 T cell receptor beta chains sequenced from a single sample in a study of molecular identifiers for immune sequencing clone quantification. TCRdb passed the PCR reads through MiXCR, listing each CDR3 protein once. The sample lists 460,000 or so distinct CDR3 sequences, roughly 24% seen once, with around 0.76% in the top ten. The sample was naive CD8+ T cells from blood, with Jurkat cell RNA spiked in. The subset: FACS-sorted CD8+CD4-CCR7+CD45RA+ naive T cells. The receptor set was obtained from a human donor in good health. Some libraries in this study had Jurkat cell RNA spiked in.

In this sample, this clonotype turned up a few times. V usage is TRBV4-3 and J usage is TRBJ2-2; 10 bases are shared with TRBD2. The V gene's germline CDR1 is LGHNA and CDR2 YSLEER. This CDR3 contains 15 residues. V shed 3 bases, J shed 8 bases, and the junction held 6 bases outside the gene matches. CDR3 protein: CASSHQGLATGELFF. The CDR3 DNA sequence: TGCGCCAGCAGCCACCAGGGACTAGCGACGGGGGAGCTGTTTTTT.

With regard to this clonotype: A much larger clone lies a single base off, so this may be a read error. The CDR3 sequence: CAGSPSAGREQYF. CDR3 bases: TGTGCCGGCAGCCCCTCCGCAGGCCGGGAGCAGTACTTC. The V call is TRBV27, the J call TRBJ2-7, with unresolved D. Germline V gene data show CDR1 as MNHEY and CDR2 as SMNVEV (reference sequence). This CDR3 contains 13 residues.

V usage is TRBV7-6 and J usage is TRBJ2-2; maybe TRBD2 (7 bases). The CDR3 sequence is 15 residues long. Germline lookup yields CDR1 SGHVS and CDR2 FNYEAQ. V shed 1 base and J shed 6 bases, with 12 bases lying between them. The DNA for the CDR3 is TGTGCCAGCAGCTTAGGTCCGGGGGGCTCCGGGGAGCTGTTTTTT. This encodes CASSLGPGGSGELFF.

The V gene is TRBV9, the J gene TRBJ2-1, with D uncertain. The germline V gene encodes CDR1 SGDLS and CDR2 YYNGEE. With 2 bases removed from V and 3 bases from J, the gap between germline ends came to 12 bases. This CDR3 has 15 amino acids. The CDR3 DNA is TGTGCCAGCAGCGTTGAGGACCAGGACTACAATGAGCAGTTCTTC. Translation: CASSVEDQDYNEQFF.

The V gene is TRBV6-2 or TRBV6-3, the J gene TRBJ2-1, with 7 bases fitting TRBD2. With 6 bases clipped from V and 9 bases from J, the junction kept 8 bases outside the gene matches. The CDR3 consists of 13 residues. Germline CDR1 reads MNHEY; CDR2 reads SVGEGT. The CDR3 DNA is TGTGCCAGCAGACTCCCGGGGGAGGGTGAGCAGTTCTTC. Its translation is CASRLPGEGEQFF.

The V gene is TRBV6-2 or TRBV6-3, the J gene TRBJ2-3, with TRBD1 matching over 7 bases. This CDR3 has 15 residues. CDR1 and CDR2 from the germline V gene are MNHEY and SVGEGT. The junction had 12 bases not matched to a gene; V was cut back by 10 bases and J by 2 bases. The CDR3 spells CATARTGFSTDTQYF. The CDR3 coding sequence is TGTGCCACAGCGAGGACAGGTTTTTCCACAGATACGCAGTATTTT.

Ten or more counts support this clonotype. The chain's CDR3 is CAIGTGRLTDTQYF. As DNA, the CDR3 is TGTGCCATCGGGACAGGGAGGCTGACAGATACGCAGTATTTT. The rearrangement joins TRBV12-3 or TRBV12-4 to TRBJ2-3; 9 nucleotides align to TRBD1. With 10 bases clipped from V and 3 bases from J, the junction kept 8 bases outside the gene matches. CDR3 length equals 14 residues.

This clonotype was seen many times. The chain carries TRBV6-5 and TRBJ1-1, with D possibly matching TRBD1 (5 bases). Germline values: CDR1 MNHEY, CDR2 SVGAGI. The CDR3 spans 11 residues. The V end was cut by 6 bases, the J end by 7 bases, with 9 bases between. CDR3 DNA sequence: TGTGCCAGCAGAAGTGGGGGTGAAGCTTTCTTT. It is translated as CASRSGGEAFF.

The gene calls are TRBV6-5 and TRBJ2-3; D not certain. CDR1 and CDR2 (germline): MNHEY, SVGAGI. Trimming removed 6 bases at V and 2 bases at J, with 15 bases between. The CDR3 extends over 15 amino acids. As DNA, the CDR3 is TGTGCCAGCAGCCCTGGGGTTAGGTACACAGATACGCAGTATTTT. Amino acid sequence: CASSPGVRYTDTQYF.

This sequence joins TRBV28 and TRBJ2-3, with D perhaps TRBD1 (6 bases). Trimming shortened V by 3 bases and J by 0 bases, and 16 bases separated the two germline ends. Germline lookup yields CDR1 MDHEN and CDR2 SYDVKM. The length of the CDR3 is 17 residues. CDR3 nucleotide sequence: TGTGCCAGCAGTTTGTGGCCAGGGGAATCTAGCACAGATACGCAGTATTTT. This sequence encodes CASSLWPGESSTDTQYF.

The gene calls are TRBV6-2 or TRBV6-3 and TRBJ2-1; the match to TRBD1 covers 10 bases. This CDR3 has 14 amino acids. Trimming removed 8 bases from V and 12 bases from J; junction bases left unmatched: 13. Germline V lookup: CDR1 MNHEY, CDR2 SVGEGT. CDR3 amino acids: CASCRDRGVDAQFF. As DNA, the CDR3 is TGTGCCAGCTGCCGGGACAGGGGTGTCGATGCGCAGTTCTTC.

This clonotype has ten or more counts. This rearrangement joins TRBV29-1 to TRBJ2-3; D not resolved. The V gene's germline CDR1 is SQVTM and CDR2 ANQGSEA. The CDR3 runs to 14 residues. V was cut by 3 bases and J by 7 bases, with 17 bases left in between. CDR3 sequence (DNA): TGCAGCGTTGAGGGTACGGGCCAGAGGAATACGCAGTATTTT. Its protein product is CSVEGTGQRNTQYF.

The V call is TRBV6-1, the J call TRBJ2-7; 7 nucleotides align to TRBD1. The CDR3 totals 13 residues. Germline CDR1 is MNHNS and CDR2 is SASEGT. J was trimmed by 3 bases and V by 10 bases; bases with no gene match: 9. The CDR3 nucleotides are TGTGCCATCCAACCGGGACAGAACTACGAGCAGTACTTC. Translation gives CAIQPGQNYEQYF.

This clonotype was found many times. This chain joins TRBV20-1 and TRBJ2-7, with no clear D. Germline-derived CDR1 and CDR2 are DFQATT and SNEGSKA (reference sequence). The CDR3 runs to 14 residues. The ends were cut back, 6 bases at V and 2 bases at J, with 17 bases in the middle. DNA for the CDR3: TGCAGTGCGTCAGGTTCAGGCCGAACCTACGAGCAGTACTTC. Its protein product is CSASGSGRTYEQYF.

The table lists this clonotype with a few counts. Here the CDR3 reads CASSLVTGTSDDVGTREPQYF. CDR3 nucleotides: TGCGCCAGCAGCTTGGTAACCGGGACTAGCGATGACGTGGGGACAAGGGAGCCCCAGTACTTC. The rearrangement uses TRBV5-1 and TRBJ2-5; 10 bases line up with TRBD2. The CDR3 runs 21 residues. Germline V lookup: CDR1 SGHRS, CDR2 YFSETQ. Unmatched junction bases numbered 26, after V lost 0 bases and J lost 9 bases.

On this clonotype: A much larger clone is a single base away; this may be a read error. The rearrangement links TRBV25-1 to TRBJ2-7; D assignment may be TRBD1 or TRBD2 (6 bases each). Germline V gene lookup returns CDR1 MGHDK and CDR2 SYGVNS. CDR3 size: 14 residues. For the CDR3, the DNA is TGTGCCAACAGTGGAGGGGACATCCCCTACGAGCAGTACTTC. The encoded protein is CANSGGDIPYEQYF.

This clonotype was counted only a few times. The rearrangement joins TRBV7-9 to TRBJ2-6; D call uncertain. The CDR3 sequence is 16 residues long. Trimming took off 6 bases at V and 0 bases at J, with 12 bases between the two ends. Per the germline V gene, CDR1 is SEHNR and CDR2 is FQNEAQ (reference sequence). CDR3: CASSSPRGSGANVLTF. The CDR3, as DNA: TGTGCCAGCAGTTCCCCGCGCGGCTCTGGGGCCAACGTCCTGACTTTC.

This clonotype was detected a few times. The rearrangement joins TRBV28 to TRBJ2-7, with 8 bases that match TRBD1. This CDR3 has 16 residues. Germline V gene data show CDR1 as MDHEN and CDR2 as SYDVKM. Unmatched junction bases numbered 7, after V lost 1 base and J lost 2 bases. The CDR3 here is CASSLSTGGPTYEQYF. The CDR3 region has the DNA TGTGCCAGCAGTTTATCTACAGGGGGTCCTACCTACGAGCAGTACTTC.

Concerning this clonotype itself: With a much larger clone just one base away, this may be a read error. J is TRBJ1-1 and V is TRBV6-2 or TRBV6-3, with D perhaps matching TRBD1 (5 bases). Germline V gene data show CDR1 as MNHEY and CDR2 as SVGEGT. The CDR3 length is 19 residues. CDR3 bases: TGTGTCAGCAGTTCACCAAAGGGACTCCGCCTGTTACTCAACACTGAAGCTTTCTTT. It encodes CVSSSPKGLRLLLNTEAFF.

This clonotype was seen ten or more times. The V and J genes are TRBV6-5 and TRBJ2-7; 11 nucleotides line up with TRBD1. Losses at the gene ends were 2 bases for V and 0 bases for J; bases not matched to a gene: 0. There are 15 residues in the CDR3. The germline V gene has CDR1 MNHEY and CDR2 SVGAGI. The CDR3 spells CASSYGTGGSYEQYF. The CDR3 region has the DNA TGTGCCAGCAGTTACGGGACAGGGGGCTCCTACGAGCAGTACTTC.

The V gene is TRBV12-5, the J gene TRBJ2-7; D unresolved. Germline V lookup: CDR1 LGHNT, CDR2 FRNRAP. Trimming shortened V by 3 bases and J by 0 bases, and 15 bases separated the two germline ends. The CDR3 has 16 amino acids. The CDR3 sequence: CASGLSPPPSSYEQYF. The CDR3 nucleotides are TGTGCTAGTGGTTTAAGTCCACCCCCGAGCTCCTACGAGCAGTACTTC. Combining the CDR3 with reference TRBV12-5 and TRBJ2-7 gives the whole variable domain DARVTQTPRHKVTEMGQEVTMRCQPILGHNTVFWYRQTMMQGLELLAYFRNRAPLDDSGMPKDRFSAEMPDATLATLKIQPSEPRDSAVYFCASGLSPPPSSYEQYFGPGTRLTVT.

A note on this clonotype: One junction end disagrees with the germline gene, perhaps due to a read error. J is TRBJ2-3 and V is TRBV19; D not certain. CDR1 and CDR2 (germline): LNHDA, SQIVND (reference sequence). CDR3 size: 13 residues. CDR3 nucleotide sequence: TGTGCCAGTGGACGGTGGGTCACAGATACGCAGTTTTTT. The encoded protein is CASGRWVTDTQFF.

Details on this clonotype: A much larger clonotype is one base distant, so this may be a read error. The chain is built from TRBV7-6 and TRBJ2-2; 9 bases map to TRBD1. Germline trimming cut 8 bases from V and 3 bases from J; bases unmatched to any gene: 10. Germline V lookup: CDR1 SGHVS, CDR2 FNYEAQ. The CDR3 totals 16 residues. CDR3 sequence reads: CASGPRTGVYTGELFF. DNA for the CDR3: TGTGCCAGCGGCCCCCGGACAGGGGTTTACACCGGGGAGCTGTTTTTT.

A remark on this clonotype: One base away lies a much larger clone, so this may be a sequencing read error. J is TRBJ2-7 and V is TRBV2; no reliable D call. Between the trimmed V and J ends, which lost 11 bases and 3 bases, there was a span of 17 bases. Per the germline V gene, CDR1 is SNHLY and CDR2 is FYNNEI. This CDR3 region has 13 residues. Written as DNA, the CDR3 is TGTGCCTGCTCGTTTGGCAGACTCTACGAGCAGTACTTC. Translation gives CACSFGRLYEQYF.

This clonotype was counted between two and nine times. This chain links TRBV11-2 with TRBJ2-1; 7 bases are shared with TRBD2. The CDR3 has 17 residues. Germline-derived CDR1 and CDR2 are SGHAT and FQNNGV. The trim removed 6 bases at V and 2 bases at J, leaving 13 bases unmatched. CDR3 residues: CASRGGERTAAYNEQFF. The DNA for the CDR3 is TGTGCCAGCAGGGGGGGGGAACGGACGGCAGCCTACAATGAGCAGTTCTTC.

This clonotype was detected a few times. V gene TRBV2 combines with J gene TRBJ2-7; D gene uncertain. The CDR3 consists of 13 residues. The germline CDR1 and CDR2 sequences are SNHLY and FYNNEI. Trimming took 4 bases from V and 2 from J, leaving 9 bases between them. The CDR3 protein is CASSGISAYEQYF. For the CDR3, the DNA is TGTGCCAGCAGTGGCATAAGTGCCTACGAGCAGTACTTC.

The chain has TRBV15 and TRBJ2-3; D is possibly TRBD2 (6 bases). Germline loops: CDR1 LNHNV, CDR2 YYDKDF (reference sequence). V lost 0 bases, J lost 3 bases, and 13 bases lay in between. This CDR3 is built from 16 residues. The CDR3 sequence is CATSRDLLAETDTQYF. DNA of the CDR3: TGTGCCACCAGCAGAGATTTGTTAGCGGAGACAGATACGCAGTATTTT. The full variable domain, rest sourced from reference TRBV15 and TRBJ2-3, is DAMVIQNPRYQVTQFGKPVTLSCSQTLNHNVMYWYQQKSSQAPKLLFHYYDKDFNNEADTPDNFQSRRPNTSFCFLDIRSPGLGDTAMYLCATSRDLLAETDTQYFGPGTRLTVL.

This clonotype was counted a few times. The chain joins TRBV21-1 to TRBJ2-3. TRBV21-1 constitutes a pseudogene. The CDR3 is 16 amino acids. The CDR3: CASSILWATSTDTQYF. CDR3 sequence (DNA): TGTGCCAGCAGCATACTATGGGCAACTAGCACAGATACGCAGTATTTT.

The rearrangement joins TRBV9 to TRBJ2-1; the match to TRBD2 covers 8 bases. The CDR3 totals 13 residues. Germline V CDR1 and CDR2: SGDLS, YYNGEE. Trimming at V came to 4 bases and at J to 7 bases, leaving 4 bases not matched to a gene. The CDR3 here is CASSSGLGNEQFF. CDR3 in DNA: TGTGCCAGCAGCTCGGGACTAGGTAATGAGCAGTTCTTC.

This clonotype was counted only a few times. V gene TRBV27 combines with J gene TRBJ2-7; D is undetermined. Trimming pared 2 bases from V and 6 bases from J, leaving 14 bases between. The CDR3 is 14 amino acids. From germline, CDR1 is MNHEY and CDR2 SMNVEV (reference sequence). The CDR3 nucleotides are TGTGCCAGCAGTTTAGGTAGGGCGCTGGGCGAGCAGTACTTC. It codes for CASSLGRALGEQYF.

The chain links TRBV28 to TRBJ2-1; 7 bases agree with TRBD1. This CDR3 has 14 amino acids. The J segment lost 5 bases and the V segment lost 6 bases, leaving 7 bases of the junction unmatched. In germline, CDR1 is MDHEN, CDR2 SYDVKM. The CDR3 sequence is CASSHRGRDNEQFF. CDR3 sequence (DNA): TGTGCCAGCAGCCATAGGGGGCGGGACAATGAGCAGTTCTTC.

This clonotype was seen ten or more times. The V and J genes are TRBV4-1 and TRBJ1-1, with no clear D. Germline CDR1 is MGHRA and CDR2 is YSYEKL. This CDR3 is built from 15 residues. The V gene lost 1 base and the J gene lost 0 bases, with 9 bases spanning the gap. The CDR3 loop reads CASSQVFPLNTEAFF. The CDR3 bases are TGCGCCAGCAGCCAAGTTTTTCCGCTGAACACTGAAGCTTTCTTT.